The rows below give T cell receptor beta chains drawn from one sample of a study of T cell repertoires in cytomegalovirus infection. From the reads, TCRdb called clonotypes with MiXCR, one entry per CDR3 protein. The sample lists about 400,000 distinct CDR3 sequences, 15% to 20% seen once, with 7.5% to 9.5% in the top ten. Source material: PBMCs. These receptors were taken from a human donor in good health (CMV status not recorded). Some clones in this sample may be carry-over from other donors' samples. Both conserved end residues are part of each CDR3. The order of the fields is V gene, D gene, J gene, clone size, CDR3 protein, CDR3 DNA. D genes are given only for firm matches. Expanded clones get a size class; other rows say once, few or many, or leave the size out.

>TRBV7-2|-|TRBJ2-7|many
CASSSNPYEQYF
TGTGCCAGCAGCAGTAACCCCTACGAGCAGTACTTC
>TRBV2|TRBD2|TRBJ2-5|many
CASCRGGRETQYF
TGTGCCAGCTGCCGGGGGGGGAGAGAGACCCAGTACTTC
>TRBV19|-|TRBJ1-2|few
CASNMRGSEDYGYTF
TGTGCCAGTAACATGAGAGGATCCGAGGACTATGGCTACACCTTC
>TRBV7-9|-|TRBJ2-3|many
CASSSEDTQYF
TGTGCCAGCAGTTCGGAGGATACGCAGTATTTT
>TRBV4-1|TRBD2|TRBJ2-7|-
CASSQVLAGGPVYEQYF
TGCGCCAGCAGCCAAGTCTTAGCGGGAGGGCCCGTCTACGAGCAGTACTTC
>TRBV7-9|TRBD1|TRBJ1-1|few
CASSLATGGDTEAFF
TGTGCCAGCAGCTTAGCCACAGGGGGTGACACTGAAGCTTTCTTT
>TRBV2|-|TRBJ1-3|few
CASSVFLGLNF
TGTGCCAGCAGTGTCTTTTTGGGGTTGAATTTT
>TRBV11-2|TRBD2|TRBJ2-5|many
CASSKTSGGVVPYF
TGTGCCAGCAGCAAAACTAGCGGGGGGGTCGTGCCTTACTTC
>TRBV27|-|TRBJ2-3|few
CASSWDGRGGTQYF
TGTGCCAGCAGTTGGGACGGGAGAGGGGGTACGCAGTATTTT
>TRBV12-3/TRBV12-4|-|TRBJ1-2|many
CASSWGASSYGYTF
TGTGCCAGCAGTTGGGGGGCCTCGTCCTATGGCTACACCTTC
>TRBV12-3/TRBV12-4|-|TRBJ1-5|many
CASSAEGSRPQHF
TGTGCCAGCAGTGCCGAGGGGAGTAGGCCCCAGCATTTT
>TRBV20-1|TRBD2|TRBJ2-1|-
CSARRLAGEQFF
TGCAGTGCTAGGCGACTAGCGGGAGAGCAGTTCTTC
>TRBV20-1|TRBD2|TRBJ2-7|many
CSARRGLAAAYEQYF
TGCAGTGCTAGACGCGGACTAGCGGCCGCCTACGAGCAGTACTTC
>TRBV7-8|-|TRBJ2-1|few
CASSLGRWGIDEQFF
TGTGCCAGCAGCTTAGGCCGGTGGGGGATCGATGAGCAGTTCTTC
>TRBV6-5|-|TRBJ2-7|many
CASGRGEGHEQYF
TGTGCCAGCGGGAGAGGGGAAGGGCACGAGCAGTACTTC
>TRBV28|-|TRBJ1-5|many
CASSLSQRNQPQHF
TGTGCCAGCAGTTTAAGCCAGAGGAATCAGCCCCAGCATTTT
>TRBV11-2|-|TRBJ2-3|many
CASSLTLQTSTDTQYF
TGTGCCAGCAGCTTAACCCTGCAGACTAGCACAGATACGCAGTATTTT
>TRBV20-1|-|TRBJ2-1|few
CSLRAGEQFF
TGCAGCCTACGGGCGGGTGAGCAGTTCTTC
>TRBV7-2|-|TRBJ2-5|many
CASSLVFSETQYF
TGTGCCAGCAGCTTAGTTTTTTCGGAGACCCAGTACTTC
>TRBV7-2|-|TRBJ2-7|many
CASSLVGRYEQYF
TGTGCCAGCAGCCTCGTAGGACGTTATGAGCAGTACTTC
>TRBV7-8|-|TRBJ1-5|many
CASSLLTTGIDQPQHF
TGTGCCAGCAGCCTACTTACTACAGGGATCGATCAGCCCCAGCATTTT
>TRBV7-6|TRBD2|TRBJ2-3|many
CASSLGREGDTQYF
TGTGCCAGCAGCTTAGGCAGGGAGGGAGATACGCAGTATTTT
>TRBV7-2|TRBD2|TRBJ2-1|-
CASSLGGSGRRGNEQFF
TGTGCCAGCAGCTTAGGAGGTAGCGGGAGAAGGGGGAATGAGCAGTTCTTC
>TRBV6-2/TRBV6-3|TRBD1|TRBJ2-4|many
CASSPGTGNLAKNIQYF
TGTGCCAGCAGTCCCGGGACAGGGAACTTAGCCAAAAACATTCAGTACTTC
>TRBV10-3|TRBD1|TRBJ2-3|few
CAISEGTGGDTQYF
TGTGCCATCAGTGAAGGGACAGGGGGGGATACGCAGTATTTT
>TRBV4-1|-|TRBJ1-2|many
CASSPAGIDGYTF
TGCGCCAGCAGCCCGGCGGGCATCGATGGCTACACCTTC
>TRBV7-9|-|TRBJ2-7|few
CASTKWGEQYF
TGTGCCAGCACCAAATGGGGGGAGCAGTACTTC
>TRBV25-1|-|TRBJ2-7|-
CASSSIAEQYF
TGTGCCAGCAGTAGCATAGCGGAGCAGTACTTC
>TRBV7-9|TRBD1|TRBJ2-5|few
CASSLGTGVETQYF
TGTGCCAGCAGCTTGGGGACAGGCGTAGAGACCCAGTACTTC
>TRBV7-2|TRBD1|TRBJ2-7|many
CASSSGQGAREQYF
TGTGCCAGCAGCTCTGGACAGGGTGCGAGGGAGCAGTACTTC
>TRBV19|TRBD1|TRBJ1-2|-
CASSNRDSSVYSGYTF
TGTGCCAGTAGTAACCGGGACAGTAGCGTCTATTCCGGCTACACCTTC
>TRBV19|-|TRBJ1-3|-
CASTREHRSGNTIYF
TGTGCCAGTACCCGAGAGCATCGCTCTGGAAACACCATATATTTT
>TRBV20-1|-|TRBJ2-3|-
CSGIRPPGDTQYF
TGCAGTGGAATTCGACCGCCGGGGGATACGCAGTATTTT
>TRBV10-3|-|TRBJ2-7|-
CAISKASDSYEQYF
TGTGCCATCAGTAAAGCGAGCGACTCCTACGAGCAGTACTTC
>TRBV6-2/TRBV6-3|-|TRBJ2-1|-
CASSYGVEQFF
TGTGCCAGCAGTTATGGGGTTGAGCAGTTCTTC